These 5 T cell receptor beta chains came from one sample sequenced in a study of early T cells in non-severe SARS-CoV-2 infection. TCRdb redid the calling of the 5' RACE reads with MiXCR, one entry per CDR3 protein. The data contain more than 25,000 distinct CDR3 sequences, 4.5% of them seen just once; the ten biggest clones take up 5.5% to 7.5%. The source material was whole blood. These receptors came from an adult who was a healthcare worker with PCR-confirmed SARS-CoV-2 infection or an uninfected control (not recorded which).

This clonotype was counted at least ten times. The chain is built from TRBV7-3 and TRBJ2-1; D is tentatively TRBD1 or TRBD2 (5 bases each). Germline values: CDR1 SGHTA, CDR2 FQGTGA. CDR3 length equals 12 residues. V gave up 5 bases and J gave up 12 bases, with 14 bases separating them. The CDR3 DNA is TGTGCCAGCAGCCCACAAGGGGAGCTGCAGTTCTTC. Encoded protein: CASSPQGELQFF. Drawing the rest from reference TRBV7-3 and TRBJ2-1, the complete variable domain is GAGVSQTPSNKVTEKGKYVELRCDPISGHTALYWYRQSLGQGPEFLIYFQGTGAADDSGLPNDRFFAVRPEGSVSTLKIQRTERGDSAVYLCASSPQGELQFFGPGTRLTVL.

The table lists this clonotype with many counts. The CDR3 here is CASSRGGTSSYNEQFF. CDR3 DNA: TGTGCCAGCAGTAGAGGGGGCACTAGCTCCTACAATGAGCAGTTCTTC. V is TRBV7-2 and J is TRBJ2-1, with 7 nucleotides matching TRBD1. Trimming removed 6 bases from V and 0 bases from J; junction bases left unmatched: 8. Germline-derived CDR1 and CDR2 are SGHTA and FQGNSA. CDR3 size: 16 residues. The whole variable domain, filled in from reference TRBV7-2 and TRBJ2-1, reads GAGVSQSPSNKVTEKGKDVELRCDPISGHTALYWYRQSLGQGLEFLIYFQGNSAPDKSGLPSDRFSAERTGGSVSTLTIQRTQQEDSAVYLCASSRGGTSSYNEQFFGPGTRLTVL.

This clonotype appeared many times. This chain uses TRBV28 with TRBJ2-7, with D perhaps TRBD2 (6 bases). CDR3 size: 15 residues. V lost 6 bases to trimming and J lost 3 bases, with 18 bases between them. Germline loops: CDR1 MDHEN, CDR2 SYDVKM. The CDR3 coding sequence is TGTGCCAGCAGCCGTCGTGGGGCGGGGCACTACGAGCAGTACTTC. This codes for CASSRRGAGHYEQYF.

This clonotype has a count of ten or more. CDR3 coding DNA: TGTGCCAGCAGCTTGAGGCGAACAGGGGGCACAGATACGCAGTATTTT. The encoded protein is CASSLRRTGGTDTQYF. The gene calls are TRBV7-8 and TRBJ2-3; TRBD1 aligns across 7 bases. The CDR3 is made up of 16 amino acids. Germline V gene lookup returns CDR1 SGHVS and CDR2 FQNEAQ. V lost 3 bases and J lost 1; bases outside the gene matches: 7.

This clonotype was picked up many times. This chain uses TRBV7-9 with TRBJ2-1; TRBD1 or TRBD2 may be the D gene (5 bases each). Germline V gene lookup returns CDR1 SEHNR and CDR2 FQNEAQ (reference sequence). V lost 5 bases and J lost 4, with 24 bases in between. This CDR3 comprises 18 residues. The CDR3 nucleotides are TGTGCCAGCAGCGACGAACCGGGAAAGCTTGGGACGTACAATGAGCAGTTCTTC. Translated, it gives CASSDEPGKLGTYNEQFF.